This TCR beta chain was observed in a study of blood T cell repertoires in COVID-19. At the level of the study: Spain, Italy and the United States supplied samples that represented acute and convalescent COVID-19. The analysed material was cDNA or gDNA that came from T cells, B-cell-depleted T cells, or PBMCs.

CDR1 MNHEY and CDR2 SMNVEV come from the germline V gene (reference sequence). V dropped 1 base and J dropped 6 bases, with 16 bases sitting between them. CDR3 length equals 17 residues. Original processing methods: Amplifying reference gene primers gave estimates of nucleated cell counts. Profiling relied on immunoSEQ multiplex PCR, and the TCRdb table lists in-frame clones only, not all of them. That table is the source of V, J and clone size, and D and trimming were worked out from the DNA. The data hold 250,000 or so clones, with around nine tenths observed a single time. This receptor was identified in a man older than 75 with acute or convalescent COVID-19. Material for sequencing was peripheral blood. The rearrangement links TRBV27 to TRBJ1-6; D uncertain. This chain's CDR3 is CASSLFQVDEGNSPLHF. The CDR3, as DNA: TGTGCCAGCAGTTTATTTCAGGTCGACGAGGGTAATTCACCCCTCCACTTT.